The rows below give T cell receptor beta chains drawn from one sample of a study of CD8+CD57+ T cells in acquired aplastic anemia. In TCRdb, the reads were re-called with MiXCR into one record per CDR3 protein. The sample consists of roughly 58,000 distinct CDR3 sequences, about 50% of them appearing once. Material for sequencing was sorted CD4+, CD8+, or CD8+CD57+ T cells (not recorded which) from PBMCs. The receptor set was obtained from a human donor in good health, serving as a control. The CDR3 runs from the conserved cysteine through the conserved F or W. The D gene is left open where the match is weak. Clone size is given for some rows only: seen once, a few or many times, or a class if the clone is expanded.

.	TRBV19	.	TRBJ2-2	TGTGCCAGTAGTATCGGCGGGACCAACACCGGGGAGCTGTTTTTT	CASSIGGTNTGELFF
.	TRBV20-1	.	TRBJ1-2	TGCAGTGCTAGAGATGGGGCAGGCTCGGGTATTGGCTACACCTTC	CSARDGAGSGIGYTF
few	TRBV2	TRBD2	TRBJ2-3	TGTGCCAGCAGGGGGACTAGCGGGAGGGTAGCAGATACGCAGTATTTT	CASRGTSGRVADTQYF
many	TRBV7-9	.	TRBJ2-6	TGTGCCAGCAGCTTAGTAAGCTCTGGGGCCAACGTCCTGACTTTC	CASSLVSSGANVLTF
.	TRBV24-1	.	TRBJ1-2	TGTGCCACCAGTGATTACAGGAGAACCTATGGCTACACCTTC	CATSDYRRTYGYTF
.	TRBV25-1	TRBD1	TRBJ2-7	TGTGCCAGCAGTCCCCGGACAGGGAGGTTGGACCGGTCGGGATACGAGCAGTACTTC	CASSPRTGRLDRSGYEQYF
once	TRBV19	.	TRBJ1-2	TGTGCCAGTAGTATTTTGGGTTATGGCTACACCTTC	CASSILGYGYTF
.	TRBV20-1	.	TRBJ1-6	TGCAGTGCTTATATGGCGGAGGGGTGGAGGTCACCCCTCCACTTT	CSAYMAEGWRSPLHF
.	TRBV19	.	TRBJ1-5	TGTGCCAGTAGTATAGGATGGGGCCAGGGAAATCAGCCCCAGCATTTT	CASSIGWGQGNQPQHF
.	TRBV10-3	.	TRBJ1-5	TGTGCCAGCAGTCTGACAGGTTTGAAGCCCCAGCATTTT	CASSLTGLKPQHF
.	TRBV9	TRBD1	TRBJ2-3	TGTGCCAGCAGCTCCCGACAGGGGCAAAGAGGTACGCAGTATTTT	CASSSRQGQRGTQYF
once	TRBV20-1	.	TRBJ2-1	TGCAGTGCTAGGAGTATAAATGAGCAGTTCTTC	CSARSINEQFF
.	TRBV20-1	TRBD1	TRBJ2-7	TGCAGTGCTATGGGACAGGTGTACGAGCAGTACTTC	CSAMGQVYEQYF
.	TRBV9	.	TRBJ1-1	TGTGCCAGCAGCCTGGGGGTGAGCACTGAAGCTTTCTTT	CASSLGVSTEAFF
.	TRBV29-1	TRBD2	TRBJ2-7	TGCAGCGCGGGGACTAGCACCTGCGAGCAGTACTTC	CSAGTSTCEQYF
.	TRBV19	.	TRBJ1-2	TGTGCCAGTAGTCCTCCGGGTTACACCTTC	CASSPPGYTF
few	TRBV5-6	TRBD2	TRBJ2-5	TGTGCCAGCAGCATGCCCCCTAGCGGGAGGGCGGAGGAGACCCAGTACTTC	CASSMPPSGRAEETQYF
.	TRBV7-8	.	TRBJ1-6	TGTGCCAGCAGCTTTGTCTCTCTTAATTCACCCCTCCACTTT	CASSFVSLNSPLHF
.	TRBV10-3	.	TRBJ2-3	TGTGCCATCATTTCCGGTCAGGCCCGCACAGATATGCAGTATTTT	CAIISGQARTDMQYF
few	TRBV7-9	TRBD2	TRBJ2-7	TGTGCCAGCAGCTTAGAGCTAGCGGGCTACGAGCAGTACTTC	CASSLELAGYEQYF
.	TRBV20-1	TRBD1	TRBJ1-2	TGCAGTGCCCAGGACAGGGGACGCTACACCTTC	CSAQDRGRYTF
few	TRBV11-2	TRBD2	TRBJ2-1	TGTGCCAGCACCAACCTAGCGGGAGGGGTAAATGAGCAGTTCTTC	CASTNLAGGVNEQFF
many	TRBV7-9	.	TRBJ1-4	TGTGCCAGCAGCCCGACAGGATTGACTAATGAAAAACTGTTTTTT	CASSPTGLTNEKLFF
.	TRBV9	TRBD1	TRBJ1-2	TGTGCCAGCAGCCCCGGAGGGACAGCTAACTATGGCTACACCTTC	CASSPGGTANYGYTF